This TCR beta chain was recorded in a study of early T cells in non-severe SARS-CoV-2 infection. Overall study: Sequencing used unsorted whole-blood bulk RNA, so chains lack pairing.

This CDR3 comprises 21 residues. The germline V gene has CDR1 SSHAT and CDR2 FNYEAQ (reference sequence). This clonotype has a handful of counts. The junction differs from germline at one of its ends, possibly a read error. Researchers tagged individual cDNA molecules with unique molecular identifiers. TCRdb re-called the 5' RACE reads with MiXCR, one entry per CDR3 protein. The table includes around 52,000 distinct CDR3 sequences, about 12% detected once. The chain carries TRBV7-7 and TRBJ2-3; no clear D gene. Sequencing was done on a sample of whole blood. The receptor was isolated from an adult who was a healthcare worker with PCR-confirmed SARS-CoV-2 infection or an uninfected control (not recorded which). The CDR3 spells CASSPRPRQPGSKRGTDTQYF. The CDR3 region has the DNA TGTGCTAGCAGCCCGAGACCCAGGCAGCCAGGATCAAAGCGTGGTACAGATACGCAGTATTTT.